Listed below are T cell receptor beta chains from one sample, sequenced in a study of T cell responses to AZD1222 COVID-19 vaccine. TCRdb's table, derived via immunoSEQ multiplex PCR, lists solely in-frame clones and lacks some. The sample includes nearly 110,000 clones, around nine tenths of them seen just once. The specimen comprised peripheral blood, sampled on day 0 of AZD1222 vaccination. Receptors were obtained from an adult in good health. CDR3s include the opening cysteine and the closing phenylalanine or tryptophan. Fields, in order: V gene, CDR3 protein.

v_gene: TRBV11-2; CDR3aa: CASQTLRGRTSYEQYF
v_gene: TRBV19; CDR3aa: CASSPSPVLGGELFF
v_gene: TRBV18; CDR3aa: CASSPDRNYGYTF
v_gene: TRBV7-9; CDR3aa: CASSLKTADTQYF
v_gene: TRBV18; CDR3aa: CASSPRSGPLSYEQYF
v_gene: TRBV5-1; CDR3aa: CASSFGTGDQPQHF
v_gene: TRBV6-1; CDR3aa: CASSEGTENSPLHF
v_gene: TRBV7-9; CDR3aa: CASSLVNEQFF
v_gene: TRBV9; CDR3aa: CASSPPSGVTQHF
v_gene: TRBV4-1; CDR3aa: CASSQDFRRGELFF
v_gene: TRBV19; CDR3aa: CASTPAAGGTLGTDTQYF
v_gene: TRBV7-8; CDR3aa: CASKPPGGNTIYF
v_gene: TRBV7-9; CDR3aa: CASSLVRGPYNEQFF
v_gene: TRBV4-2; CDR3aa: CASSQDWRVGTHYGYTF
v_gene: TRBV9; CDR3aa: CASSVDHSGGPGYTF
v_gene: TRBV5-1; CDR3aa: CASSPYRGATEAFF